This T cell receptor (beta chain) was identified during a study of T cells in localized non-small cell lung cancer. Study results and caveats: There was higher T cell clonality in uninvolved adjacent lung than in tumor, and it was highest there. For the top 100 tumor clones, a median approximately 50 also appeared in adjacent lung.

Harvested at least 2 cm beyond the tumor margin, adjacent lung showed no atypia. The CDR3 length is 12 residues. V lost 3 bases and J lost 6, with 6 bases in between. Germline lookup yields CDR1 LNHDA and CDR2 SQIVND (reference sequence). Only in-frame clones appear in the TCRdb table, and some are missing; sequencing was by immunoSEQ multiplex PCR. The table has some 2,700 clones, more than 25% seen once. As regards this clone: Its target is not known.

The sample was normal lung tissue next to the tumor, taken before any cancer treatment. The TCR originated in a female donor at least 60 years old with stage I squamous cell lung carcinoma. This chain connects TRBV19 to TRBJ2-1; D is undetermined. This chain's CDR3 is CASSIGSNEQFF. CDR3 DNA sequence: TGTGCCAGTAGTATCGGAAGCAATGAGCAGTTCTTC.